This TCR beta chain stems from a study of T cells in Graves' hyperthyroidism and ophthalmopathy. TCR beta CDR3 regions were amplified from RNA. TCR CDR3 regions were first amplified by RT-PCR with HTBI primers. TCRdb redid the calling of the multiplex PCR reads with MiXCR, one entry per CDR3 protein. The data show about 760,000 distinct CDR3 sequences, approximately 36% seen once. The germline V gene encodes CDR1 SGHAT and CDR2 FQNNGV. This CDR3 is 15 amino acids long. With 1 base removed from V and 2 bases from J, the gap between germline ends came to 12 bases. Sequencing input: blood. The rearrangement joins TRBV11-2 to TRBJ2-7; weak D call: TRBD1 (5 bases). This TCR was recovered from a woman in her thirties or forties with Graves' hyperthyroidism. The CDR3 DNA is TGTGCCAGCAGCTTAGGGGCAGGGAACGCCTACGAGCAGTACTTC. Translated, it gives CASSLGAGNAYEQYF.